This paragraph covers one T cell receptor (beta chain) sequence. This record comes from a study of blood T cell repertoires in COVID-19. Overall study: PBMCs, B-cell-depleted T cells, or T cells were the source of the cDNA or gDNA that made up the material.

As originally analysed: Estimation of nucleated cell counts relied on the amplification of reference gene primers. Sequencing used immunoSEQ multiplex PCR; TCRdb keeps in-frame clones, though not all of them. That table supplies the V and J calls and clone size; D and trimming were determined from the DNA. The sample carries some 380,000 clones, roughly 86% recorded once. Germline V lookup: CDR1 MNHEY, CDR2 SMNVEV (reference sequence). The CDR3 length is 13 residues. V was trimmed by 2 bases and J by 7 bases, leaving 12 bases between them. The participants were between 18 and 89 years old and came from about two dozen US areas. Participants' own reports of clinical history determined their cohort assignment.

The sample consisted of PBMCs or T cells enriched from blood (not recorded which). The gene calls are TRBV27 and TRBJ2-7; tentative D call: TRBD2 (6 bases). This receptor was identified in a man aged 25-40 years who had recovered from COVID-19. CDR3 DNA: TGTGCCAGCAGTTTACGAAAGGCGGGAGAGCAGTACTTC. Amino acids: CASSLRKAGEQYF.